This is a list of T cell receptor beta chains from one sample in a study of T cells after yellow fever vaccination. MiXCR, applied by TCRdb to the 5' RACE reads, yields one record per CDR3 protein. The top ten hold approximately 15% of the sample, which has hundreds of thousands of distinct CDR3 sequences, roughly 6.1% seen once. The sequencing used PBMCs, collected 5 days after the yellow fever booster vaccination. These TCRs come from a young man who received the YFV17D yellow fever vaccine. Both conserved end residues are trimmed from each CDR3.

V,length,J,CDR3
TRBV2,11,TRBJ1-1,ASSDSFSSEAF
TRBV19,12,TRBJ2-2,ASSKAANTGELF
TRBV5-6,15,TRBJ1-2,ASSPDRVALRNSGYT
TRBV29-1,13,TRBJ2-2,SVPGLIGNTGELF
TRBV20-1,14,TRBJ1-1,CVWGQGPFMNTEAF
TRBV19,12,TRBJ2-3,ASRSSPGTDTQY
TRBV6-1,13,TRBJ2-6,AGTNPRSGANVLT
TRBV20-1,12,TRBJ1-1,SASQGARNTEAF
TRBV12-3/TRBV12-4,14,TRBJ2-1,ASRGPSSSPYNEQF
TRBV7-6,12,TRBJ2-3,ASRSGSGLDTQY
TRBV7-9,10,TRBJ2-1,ASSSTGAQQF
TRBV7-2,13,TRBJ1-2,ASSIPGTGFYGYT
TRBV7-9,10,TRBJ2-1,ASSLTPSEQF
TRBV3-1,15,TRBJ2-7,ASSQAPGLAGSYEQY
TRBV29-1,11,TRBJ1-3,SVEVGSTDTIY
TRBV12-3/TRBV12-4,13,TRBJ2-1,ASSRAGLDLNEQF
TRBV5-1,12,TRBJ2-5,ASSSGHLGETQY
TRBV5-1,13,TRBJ2-5,ASSLGGRYGETQY
TRBV5-6,15,TRBJ2-1,ASSSLLADHSYNEQF
TRBV5-4,13,TRBJ1-1,ASSLARTAYTEAF
TRBV20-1,14,TRBJ2-1,SASLAGLTPHNEQF
TRBV5-4,13,TRBJ2-2,ASSQQQRRTGELF
TRBV6-2/TRBV6-3,12,TRBJ1-5,ASSYVGDLGPQH
TRBV11-2,14,TRBJ2-3,ASSPGGTTITDTQY
TRBV11-2,12,TRBJ2-7,ASSFSMDYGEQY
TRBV20-1,10,TRBJ2-3,SGAGEVDTQY
TRBV6-1,12,TRBJ1-4,ASTRDTINEKLF
TRBV28,14,TRBJ2-7,ASSPPLGALQYEQY
TRBV11-2,14,TRBJ2-5,ASSLYPSGRDETQY
TRBV4-3,14,TRBJ2-1,ASSQGVTREYHEQF
TRBV7-2,13,TRBJ2-5,ASSSPEFFGETQY
TRBV4-3,12,TRBJ2-7,ASSQAIGGYEQY
TRBV7-2,12,TRBJ1-2,ASSLVWGLEGYT
TRBV15,14,TRBJ2-3,ATSRELAARTDTQY
TRBV19,11,TRBJ2-1,ASSPLGWGEQF
TRBV5-1,12,TRBJ2-3,ASSPRGVTDTQY
TRBV29-1,11,TRBJ2-7,SARGERAGEQY
TRBV5-5,16,TRBJ2-3,ASRLRGTGGISTDTQY
TRBV5-1,12,TRBJ1-1,ASSWGRGNTEAF
TRBV6-2/TRBV6-3,11,TRBJ1-2,ASSYFREYGYT
TRBV7-2,15,TRBJ1-4,ASSLAPGQSFGEKLF
TRBV29-1,13,TRBJ2-5,SVHASGTSLETQY
TRBV5-1,14,TRBJ2-5,ASSLPETGSQETQY
TRBV5-1,10,TRBJ2-7,ASSLPTYEQY
TRBV19,13,TRBJ1-5,ASSTGEYSNQPQH
TRBV27,10,TRBJ2-2,ASRNRAGELF
TRBV29-1,12,TRBJ2-5,SAAPTGSIETQY
TRBV4-3,16,TRBJ1-5,ASSPGPGGQGPNQPQH
TRBV6-1,13,TRBJ2-1,ASSALPSGPAEQF
TRBV7-3,11,TRBJ2-1,ASSLTTGTEQF
TRBV7-9,11,TRBJ1-1,ASSSRPKDEAF
TRBV5-1,11,TRBJ2-3,ASSRTGSGSQY
TRBV5-6,13,TRBJ2-5,ASSSSTDTQETQY
TRBV12-3/TRBV12-4,13,TRBJ1-1,ASSTSTGVDTEAF
TRBV7-8,11,TRBJ2-7,ASSARVDYEQY
TRBV3-1,11,TRBJ1-2,ASSQDQSLVST
TRBV7-2,14,TRBJ2-7,ASSPSRQGALHEQY
TRBV4-1,12,TRBJ2-7,ASSQVGATTEQY
TRBV28,16,TRBJ2-6,ASSAGTSGSFGANVLT
TRBV6-5,12,TRBJ2-3,ASSTQDSTDTQY